These T cell receptor beta chains were read from a single sample in a study of blood T cell repertoires in COVID-19. Assay used: immunoSEQ multiplex PCR; TCRdb lists only in-frame clones, some missing. The sample carries about 400,000 clones, 70% to 90% recorded once. Sequencing used peripheral blood. These receptor sequences come from a woman in her fifties or sixties with COVID-19, enrolled during active disease. Each CDR3 is given with its conserved first and last residue. The order of the fields is D gene, clone size, J gene, V gene, CDR3 protein, CDR3 DNA. A D gene is named only where the DNA matches it firmly. Size tells how often a clone was seen (once, few, many) or the class of an expanded clone, and some rows leave it out.

>.|.|TRBJ1-1|TRBV30
CAWSDLDKNTEAFF
TGTGCCTGGAGTGATCTGGACAAGAACACTGAAGCTTTCTTT
>.|.|TRBJ2-7|TRBV4-3
CASSQDGHEQYF
TGCGCCAGCAGCCAAGATGGCCACGAGCAGTACTTC
>TRBD2|.|TRBJ2-5|TRBV5-1
CASSLASGQETQYF
TGCGCCAGCAGCTTGGCTAGCGGTCAAGAGACCCAGTACTTC
>TRBD2|.|TRBJ2-3|TRBV5-1
CASSPAGGPSTDTQYF
TGCGCCAGCAGCCCCGCGGGGGGCCCCAGCACAGATACGCAGTATTTT
>TRBD1|.|TRBJ2-7|TRBV5-1
CASTSGGTGSYEQYF
TGCGCCAGCACCTCCGGTGGGACAGGATCCTACGAGCAGTACTTC
>.|.|TRBJ2-7|TRBV9
CASSVATGEQYF
TGTGCCAGCAGCGTAGCTACTGGCGAGCAGTACTTC
>TRBD2|once|TRBJ2-1|TRBV30
CAWSVRGGSHNEQFF
TGTGCCTGGAGTGTTCGGGGGGGGTCCCACAATGAGCAGTTCTTC
>.|.|TRBJ2-5|TRBV4-1
CASSRFGQFGQETQYF
TGCGCCAGCAGCCGATTCGGACAGTTCGGTCAAGAGACCCAGTACTTC
>.|.|TRBJ1-1|TRBV4-2
CASSPEVFGALNTEAFF
TGTGCCAGCAGCCCAGAAGTTTTTGGGGCGTTGAACACTGAAGCTTTCTTT
>.|.|TRBJ1-5|TRBV2
CASSNRQLNQPQHF
TGTGCCAGCAGTAACAGACAGCTCAATCAGCCCCAGCATTTT
>TRBD1|.|TRBJ2-5|TRBV4-2
CASSQDSLLVLGGETQYF
TGTGCCAGCAGCCAAGATTCGTTACTAGTCTTAGGGGGCGAGACCCAGTACTTC
>.|.|TRBJ1-5|TRBV10-3
CAIREQGRPQHF
TGTGCCATCAGAGAACAGGGAAGGCCCCAGCATTTT
>TRBD2|.|TRBJ2-3|TRBV3-1/TRBV3-2
CASSQTSGGGTQYF
TGTGCCAGCAGCCAAACCAGCGGGGGGGGCACGCAGTATTTT
>.|.|TRBJ1-3|TRBV30
CAWSFSDTIYF
TGTGCCTGGAGCTTCTCAGACACCATATATTTT
>.|few|TRBJ2-3|TRBV7-7
CASSFSSEWMDTQYF
TGTGCCAGCAGCTTCTCTAGCGAATGGATGGATACGCAGTATTTT
>TRBD1|.|TRBJ2-7|TRBV27
CASSYKPTGGGEQYF
TGTGCCAGCAGTTACAAACCGACAGGGGGAGGCGAGCAGTACTTC
>.|.|TRBJ2-7|TRBV11-3
CASSFTGLGYEQYF
TGTGCCAGCAGCTTTACAGGGTTAGGTTACGAGCAGTACTTC
>TRBD1|.|TRBJ1-1|TRBV7-8
CASSLQGGDTEAFF
TGTGCCAGCAGCTTACAGGGGGGTGACACTGAAGCTTTCTTT
>.|.|TRBJ2-7|TRBV6-5
CASSAIRELYEQYF
TGTGCCAGCAGCGCTATACGGGAGCTCTACGAGCAGTACTTC
>TRBD1|.|TRBJ1-2|TRBV4-2
CASSLPGEGGNYGYTF
TGTGCCAGCAGCCTCCCCGGAGAAGGGGGCAACTATGGCTACACCTTC
>TRBD1|.|TRBJ1-1|TRBV29-1
CSVGQGSEAFF
TGCAGCGTCGGACAGGGATCCGAAGCTTTCTTT
>TRBD2|.|TRBJ2-3|TRBV10-2
CASSAFPGTSGGSSDTQYF
TGCGCCAGCAGTGCATTCCCCGGGACTAGCGGGGGTTCATCAGATACGCAGTATTTT
>.|.|TRBJ2-1|TRBV27
CASSFTPSSYNEQFF
TGTGCCAGCAGTTTCACGCCGAGCTCCTACAATGAGCAGTTCTTC
>TRBD1|.|TRBJ2-1|TRBV18
CASSPDRDRLRNNEQFF
TGTGCCAGCTCACCAGACAGGGACAGATTGCGAAACAATGAGCAGTTCTTC
>TRBD1|once|TRBJ1-3|TRBV5-1
CASSLQGEGGAGNTIYF
TGCGCCAGCAGCTTACAGGGAGAAGGGGGCGCTGGAAACACCATATATTTT
>.|.|TRBJ2-2|TRBV7-2
CASSLARYNTGELFF
TGTGCCAGCAGCTTAGCGAGGTATAACACCGGGGAGCTGTTTTTT
>.|.|TRBJ1-2|TRBV4-3
CASSQDYRAGDYGYTF
TGCGCCAGCAGCCAAGATTACAGGGCAGGGGACTATGGCTACACCTTC
>TRBD1|.|TRBJ2-1|TRBV5-1
CASSSSAPGQGTYNEQFF
TGCGCCAGCAGCTCGTCTGCTCCGGGACAGGGGACCTACAATGAGCAGTTCTTC
>TRBD1|.|TRBJ2-3|TRBV30
CAWGTGTDTQYF
TGTGCCTGGGGGACAGGCACAGATACGCAGTATTTT
>.|once|TRBJ1-2|TRBV4-2
CASSQADRGVSDYGYTF
TGTGCCAGCAGCCAAGCTGACCGGGGGGTGAGTGACTATGGCTACACCTTC
>.|.|TRBJ1-1|TRBV10-3
CAIRAQGNTEAFF
TGTGCCATCAGGGCACAGGGGAACACTGAAGCTTTCTTT
>.|once|TRBJ2-7|TRBV1
CTSTGISSYEQYF
TGCACCAGCACCGGTATAAGCTCCTACGAGCAGTACTTC
>.|.|TRBJ2-1|TRBV9
CASSVEGGPYNEQFF
TGTGCCAGCAGCGTAGAGGGCGGGCCGTACAATGAGCAGTTCTTC
>.|.|TRBJ1-2|TRBV7-8
CASSPSGRGGAGGYTF
TGTGCCAGCAGCCCGTCGGGGCGGGGAGGGGCTGGTGGCTACACCTTC
>TRBD1|.|TRBJ2-5|TRBV7-8
CASSHTTGQGFGKETQYF
TGTGCCAGCAGTCACACGACGGGACAGGGGTTTGGTAAAGAGACCCAGTACTTC
>.|.|TRBJ2-5|TRBV9
CASSDTNQETQYF
TGTGCCAGCAGCGACACCAATCAAGAGACCCAGTACTTC
>.|.|TRBJ1-1|TRBV6-4
CASSDSVEGANEAFF
TGTGCCAGCAGTGACTCGGTGGAAGGGGCGAATGAAGCTTTCTTT
>TRBD1|.|TRBJ1-6|TRBV9
CASSVGAGTGNSPLHF
TGTGCCAGCAGCGTAGGTGCAGGGACAGGGAATTCACCCCTCCACTTT
>.|.|TRBJ1-2|TRBV11-2
CASSFSLDSPYGYTF
TGTGCCAGCAGCTTTTCATTAGACTCACCCTATGGCTACACCTTC
>.|.|TRBJ1-2|TRBV7-3
CASSREQGRGYGYTF
TGTGCCAGCAGCCGAGAACAGGGAAGAGGCTATGGCTACACCTTC
>.|.|TRBJ2-6|TRBV5-4
CASRSGNGANVLTF
TGTGCCAGCAGGTCAGGGAACGGGGCCAACGTCCTGACTTTC
>TRBD2|.|TRBJ2-5|TRBV6-5
CASSYSPAGATVYF
TGTGCCAGCAGTTACTCGCCAGCGGGGGCCACAGTATACTTC
>.|.|TRBJ2-5|TRBV13
CASSLNGGGAGETQYF
TGTGCCAGCAGCTTAAATGGAGGGGGGGCAGGAGAGACCCAGTACTTC
>.|.|TRBJ2-1|TRBV6-6
CASTETVYNEQFF
TGTGCCAGCACCGAGACTGTCTACAATGAGCAGTTCTTC
>.|.|TRBJ1-2|TRBV27
CASAGRTYGYTF
TGTGCCAGCGCCGGGAGGACCTATGGCTACACCTTC
>TRBD1|.|TRBJ1-2|TRBV6-5
CASSLGQGDYGYTF
TGTGCCAGCAGTTTGGGACAGGGGGACTATGGCTACACCTTC
>TRBD1|once|TRBJ1-1|TRBV11-2
CASSQLTGKNTEAFF
TGTGCCAGCAGTCAACTGACAGGGAAGAACACTGAAGCTTTCTTT
>.|.|TRBJ1-1|TRBV27
CASSLSYWGGAEAFF
TGTGCCAGCAGTTTATCGTATTGGGGCGGGGCTGAAGCTTTCTTT
>.|.|TRBJ1-1|TRBV7-2
CASSLRALTEAFF
TGTGCCAGCAGCTTGAGGGCGCTCACTGAAGCTTTCTTT
>TRBD1|.|TRBJ2-3|TRBV19
CASSIGRSTGGTDTQYF
TGTGCCAGTAGTATCGGCCGATCGACAGGGGGGACAGATACGCAGTATTTT
>TRBD1|.|TRBJ1-1|TRBV27
CASSPDRGITEAFF
TGTGCCAGCAGTCCTGACAGGGGAATCACTGAAGCTTTCTTT
>.|.|TRBJ2-2|TRBV27
CASKAGSGELFF
TGTGCCAGCAAGGCCGGGTCCGGGGAGCTGTTTTTT
>TRBD1|.|TRBJ1-1|TRBV11-3
CASSPGGQRNTEAFF
TGTGCCAGCAGCCCAGGGGGACAGAGGAACACTGAAGCTTTCTTT